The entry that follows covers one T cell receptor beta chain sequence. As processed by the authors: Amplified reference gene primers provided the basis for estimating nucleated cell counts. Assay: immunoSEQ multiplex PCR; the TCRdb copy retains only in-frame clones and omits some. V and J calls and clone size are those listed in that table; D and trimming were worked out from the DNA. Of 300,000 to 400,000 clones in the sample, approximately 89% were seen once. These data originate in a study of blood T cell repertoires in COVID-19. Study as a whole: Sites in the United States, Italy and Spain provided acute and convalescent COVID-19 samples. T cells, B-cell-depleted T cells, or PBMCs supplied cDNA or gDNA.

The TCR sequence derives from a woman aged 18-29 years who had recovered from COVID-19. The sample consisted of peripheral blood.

CDR3 nucleotides: TGTGCCAGCAGTTACTCCACGACTAGCGGGAGGGCTCGATCCTACAATGAGCAGTTCTTC. Translated, it gives CASSYSTTSGRARSYNEQFF. The rearrangement uses TRBV6-2 or TRBV6-3 and TRBJ2-1; 14 bases fit TRBD2. The J segment lost 1 base and the V segment lost 0 bases, leaving 8 bases of the junction unmatched. Germline V CDR1 and CDR2: MNHEY, SVGEGT. The CDR3 length is 20 residues.